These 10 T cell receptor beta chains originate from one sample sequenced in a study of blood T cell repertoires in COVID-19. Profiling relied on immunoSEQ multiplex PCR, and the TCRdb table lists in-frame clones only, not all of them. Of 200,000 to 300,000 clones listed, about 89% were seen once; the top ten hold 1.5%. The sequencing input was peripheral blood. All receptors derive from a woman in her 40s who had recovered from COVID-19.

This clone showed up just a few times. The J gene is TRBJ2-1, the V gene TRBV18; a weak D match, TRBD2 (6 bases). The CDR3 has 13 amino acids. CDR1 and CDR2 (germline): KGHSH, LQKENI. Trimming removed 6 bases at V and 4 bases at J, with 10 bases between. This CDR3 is CASSLGGYNEQFF. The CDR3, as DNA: TGTGCCAGCTCGCTCGGGGGTTACAATGAGCAGTTCTTC.

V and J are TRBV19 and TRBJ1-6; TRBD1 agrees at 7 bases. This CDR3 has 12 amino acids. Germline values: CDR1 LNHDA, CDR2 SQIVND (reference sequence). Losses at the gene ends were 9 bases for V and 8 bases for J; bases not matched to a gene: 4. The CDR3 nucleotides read TGTGCCAGCGCCGGGACAGATTCACCCCTCCACTTT. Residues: CASAGTDSPLHF.

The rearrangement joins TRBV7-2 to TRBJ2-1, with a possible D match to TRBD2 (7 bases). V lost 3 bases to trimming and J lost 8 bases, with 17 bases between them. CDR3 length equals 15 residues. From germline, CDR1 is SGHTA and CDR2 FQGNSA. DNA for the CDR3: TGTGCCAGCAGCTTCGCGTGGGGGGGCCATCATGAGCAGTTCTTC. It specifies CASSFAWGGHHEQFF.

For the CDR3, the DNA is TGTGCCAGTAGCGAGGCCCGACAGGGGGCGCTTGGTTGGGGGGCCAACGTCCTGACTTTC. Protein: CASSEARQGALGWGANVLTF. This chain joins TRBV19 and TRBJ2-6; 10 nucleotides line up with TRBD1. CDR3 length: 20 residues. In germline, CDR1 is LNHDA, CDR2 SQIVND (reference sequence). Trimming cost V 6 bases and J 4 bases; bases outside gene matches: 18.

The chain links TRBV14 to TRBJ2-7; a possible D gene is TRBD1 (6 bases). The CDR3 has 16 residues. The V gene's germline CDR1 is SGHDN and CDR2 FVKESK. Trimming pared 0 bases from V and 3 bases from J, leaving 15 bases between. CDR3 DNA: TGTGCCAGCAGCCAAGATTTCGGACAGCGGTTCTACGAGCAGTACTTC. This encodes CASSQDFGQRFYEQYF.

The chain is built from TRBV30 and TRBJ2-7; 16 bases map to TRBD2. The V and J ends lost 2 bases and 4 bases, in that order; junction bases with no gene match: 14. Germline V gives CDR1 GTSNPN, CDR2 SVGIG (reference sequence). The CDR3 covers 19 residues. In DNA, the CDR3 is TGTGCCTGGAGTCCTGACGGGACTAGCGGGGGGGCCGGTTCTTACGAGCAGTACTTC. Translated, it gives CAWSPDGTSGGAGSYEQYF.

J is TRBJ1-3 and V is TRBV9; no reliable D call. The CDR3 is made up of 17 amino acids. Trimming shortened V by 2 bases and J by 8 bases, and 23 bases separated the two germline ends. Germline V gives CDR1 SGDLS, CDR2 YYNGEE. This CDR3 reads CASSVGQTGRVGDTIYF. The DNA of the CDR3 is TGTGCCAGCAGCGTCGGCCAGACGGGGAGGGTCGGTGACACCATATATTTT.

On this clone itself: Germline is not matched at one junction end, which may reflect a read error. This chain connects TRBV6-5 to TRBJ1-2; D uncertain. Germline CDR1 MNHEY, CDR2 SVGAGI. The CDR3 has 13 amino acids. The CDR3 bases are TGTGCCAGCAGTGACTCAATCCGCTATGGCTACACCTTC. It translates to CASSDSIRYGYTF.

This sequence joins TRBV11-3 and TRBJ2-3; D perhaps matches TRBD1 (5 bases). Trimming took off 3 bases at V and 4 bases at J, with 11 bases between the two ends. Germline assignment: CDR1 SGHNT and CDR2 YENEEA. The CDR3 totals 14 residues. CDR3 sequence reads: CASSLGRGADTQYF. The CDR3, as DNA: TGTGCCAGCAGCTTGGGAAGGGGTGCAGATACGCAGTATTTT.

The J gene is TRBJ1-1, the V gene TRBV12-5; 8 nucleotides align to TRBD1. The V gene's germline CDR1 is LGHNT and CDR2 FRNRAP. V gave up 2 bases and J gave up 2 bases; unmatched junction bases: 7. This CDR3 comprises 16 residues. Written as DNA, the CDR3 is TGTGCTAGTGGTTTGTCTACAGGGGGTCGCAACACTGAAGCTTTCTTT. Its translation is CASGLSTGGRNTEAFF.